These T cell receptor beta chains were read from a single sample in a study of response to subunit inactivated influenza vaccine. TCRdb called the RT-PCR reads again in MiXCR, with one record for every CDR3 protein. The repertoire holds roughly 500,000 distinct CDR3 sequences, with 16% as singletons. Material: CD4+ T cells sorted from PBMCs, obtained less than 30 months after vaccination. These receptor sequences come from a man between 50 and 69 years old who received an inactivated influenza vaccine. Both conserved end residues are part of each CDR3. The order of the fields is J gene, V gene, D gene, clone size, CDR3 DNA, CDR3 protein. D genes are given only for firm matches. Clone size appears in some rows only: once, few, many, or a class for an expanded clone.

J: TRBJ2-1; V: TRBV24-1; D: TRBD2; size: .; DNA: TGTGCCACCAGTGATCCCACTAGCGGGAGTTTGAATAATGAGCAGTTCTTC; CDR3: CATSDPTSGSLNNEQFF
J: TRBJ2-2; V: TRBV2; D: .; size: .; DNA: TGTGCCAGCGGGGCTTGGGCTAACACCGGGGAGCTGTTTTTT; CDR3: CASGAWANTGELFF
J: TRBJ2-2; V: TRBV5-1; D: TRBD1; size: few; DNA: TGCGCCAGCAGCAGCATACGGGGGACAGGGCGCACCGGGGAGCTGTTTTTT; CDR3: CASSSIRGTGRTGELFF
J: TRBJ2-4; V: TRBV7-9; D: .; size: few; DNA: TGTGCCAGCAGCTCCCCCCAACTAGCCAAAAACATTCAGTACTTC; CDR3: CASSSPQLAKNIQYF
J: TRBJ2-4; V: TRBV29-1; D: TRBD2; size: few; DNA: TGCAGCGTTGAGGCGGGAGGGATAAACATTCAGTACTTC; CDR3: CSVEAGGINIQYF
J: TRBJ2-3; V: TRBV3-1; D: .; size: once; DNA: TGTGCCAGCAGCTTCCGGCTCGGGAGCGTGGGCACAGATACGCAGTATTTT; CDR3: CASSFRLGSVGTDTQYF
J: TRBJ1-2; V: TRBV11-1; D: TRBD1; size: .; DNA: TGTGCCAGCAGCCGGGCTCCCGGGACAGGGGACTTTAACTATGGCTACACCTTC; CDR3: CASSRAPGTGDFNYGYTF
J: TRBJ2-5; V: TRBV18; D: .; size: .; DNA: TGTGCCAGCTCACCACCGAACAGTCAAGAGACCCAGTACTTC; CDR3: CASSPPNSQETQYF
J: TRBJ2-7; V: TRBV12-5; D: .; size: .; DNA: TGTGCTAGTGGTTTGCCCAAGGGGGGTACAATTCGGGGAAATTACGATCAGTACTTC; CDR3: CASGLPKGGTIRGNYDQYF
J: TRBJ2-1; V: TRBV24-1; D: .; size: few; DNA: TGTGCCACCAGTCTACAGGGTTACAATGAGCAGTTCTTC; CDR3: CATSLQGYNEQFF
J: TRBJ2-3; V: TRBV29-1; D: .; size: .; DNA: TGCAGCCCCCCAAAAGCGCTTCGGGCGCAGTATTTT; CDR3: CSPPKALRAQYF
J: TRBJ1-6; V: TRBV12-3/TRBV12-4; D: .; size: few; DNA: TGTGCCAGCAGTTCACAGGGCCATAATTCACCCCTCCACTTT; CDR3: CASSSQGHNSPLHF
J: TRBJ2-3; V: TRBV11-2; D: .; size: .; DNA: TGTGCCAGCAGCGACCCCCAGCGCCTCACAGATACGCAGTATTTT; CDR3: CASSDPQRLTDTQYF
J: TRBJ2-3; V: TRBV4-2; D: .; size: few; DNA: TGTGCCAGCAGCCATGGGAGCGGGAGCACAGATACGCAGTATTTT; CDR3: CASSHGSGSTDTQYF
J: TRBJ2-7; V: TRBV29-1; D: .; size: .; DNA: TGCAGGGTAAGGTCTAGCTACGAGCAGTACTTC; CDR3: CRVRSSYEQYF
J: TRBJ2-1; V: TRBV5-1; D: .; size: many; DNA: TGCGCCAGCAGATCGTGGGGTGGTGGAGAGCAGTTCTTC; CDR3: CASRSWGGGEQFF
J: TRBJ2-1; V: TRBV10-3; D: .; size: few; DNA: TGTGCCATCAGTGAAGGTGGGAAAAAGCGCGTGGAGCAGTTCTTC; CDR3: CAISEGGKKRVEQFF
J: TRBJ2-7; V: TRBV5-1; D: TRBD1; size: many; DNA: TGCGCCAGCAGCTTAGGACAGGGTTTCCACGAGCAGTACTTC; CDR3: CASSLGQGFHEQYF
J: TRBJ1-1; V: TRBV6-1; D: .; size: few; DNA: TGTGCCAGCAGTCCTTGGCGGCGATCATATGAAGCTTTCTTT; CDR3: CASSPWRRSYEAFF
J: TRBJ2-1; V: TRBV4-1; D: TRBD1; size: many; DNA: TGCGCCAGCAGCCAAAGTCAGGGGGCTCTAGGGACTGAGCAGTTCTTC; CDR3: CASSQSQGALGTEQFF
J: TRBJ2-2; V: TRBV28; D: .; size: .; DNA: TGTGCCAGCAGTACCGTCCGAGTGCTGTTTTTT; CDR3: CASSTVRVLFF
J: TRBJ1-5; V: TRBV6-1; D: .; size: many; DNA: TGTGCCAGCAGCCGGTCGGACAGCTATAATCAGCCCCAGCATTTT; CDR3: CASSRSDSYNQPQHF
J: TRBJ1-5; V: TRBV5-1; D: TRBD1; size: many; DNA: TGCGCCAGCAGCTCCAGCGCGACAGGGGTCCAGCCCCAGCATTTT; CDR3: CASSSSATGVQPQHF
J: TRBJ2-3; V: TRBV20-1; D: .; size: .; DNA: TGCAGTGCCCCAGGGGGGCCAAGCACAGATACGCAGTATTTT; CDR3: CSAPGGPSTDTQYF
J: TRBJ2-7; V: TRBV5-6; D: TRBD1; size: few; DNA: TGTGCCAGCAGCTTGCTAACCGGGACAGGGTCCCACGAGCAGTACTTC; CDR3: CASSLLTGTGSHEQYF
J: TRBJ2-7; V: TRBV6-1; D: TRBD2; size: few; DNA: TGTGCCAGCGGGGAGACTAGCGCGGAGTACGAGCAGTACTTC; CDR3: CASGETSAEYEQYF
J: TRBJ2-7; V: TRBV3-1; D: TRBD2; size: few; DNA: TGTGCCAGCAGCCAAGTCCATCCTAGCGGGAGCGGGACCTACGAGCAGTACTTC; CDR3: CASSQVHPSGSGTYEQYF
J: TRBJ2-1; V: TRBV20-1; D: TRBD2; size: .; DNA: TGCAGTGCTAATATAGCGGGGGGCTCCTACAATGAGCAGTTCTTC; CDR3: CSANIAGGSYNEQFF
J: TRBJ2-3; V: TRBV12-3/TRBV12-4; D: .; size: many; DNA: TGTGCCAGCAGGCTGGACTTGGGGCCCGCAGATACGCAGTATTTT; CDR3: CASRLDLGPADTQYF
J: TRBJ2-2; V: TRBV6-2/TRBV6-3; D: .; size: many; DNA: TGTGCCAGCCGCCCGTACTCCGGGGAGCTGTTTTTT; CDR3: CASRPYSGELFF
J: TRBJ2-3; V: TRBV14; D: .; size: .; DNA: TGTGCCAGCAGCCCAAGACCCCCGTATACGCAGTATTTT; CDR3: CASSPRPPYTQYF
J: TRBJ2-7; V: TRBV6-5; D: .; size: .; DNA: TGTGCCAGCAGTTACTCGGGGGAGTATAACGAGCAGTACTTC; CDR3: CASSYSGEYNEQYF
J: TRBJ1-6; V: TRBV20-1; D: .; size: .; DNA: TGCAGTGCTAGAGATGTAGGACATCAAGCCAACTCACCCCTCCACTTT; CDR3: CSARDVGHQANSPLHF
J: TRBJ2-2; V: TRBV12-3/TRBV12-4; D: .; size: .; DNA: TGTGCCAGCAGTTTAGGAGGAATGGGCACCGGGGAGCTGTTTTTT; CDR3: CASSLGGMGTGELFF
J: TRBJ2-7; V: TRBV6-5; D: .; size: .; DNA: TGTGCCAGCAGTTATATTGGCAGGGGGGACGAGCAGTACTTC; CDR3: CASSYIGRGDEQYF
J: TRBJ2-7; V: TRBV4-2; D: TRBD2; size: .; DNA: TGTGCCAGCAGCCAAGATCCCGGGGGGACCTACGAGCAGTACTTC; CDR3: CASSQDPGGTYEQYF
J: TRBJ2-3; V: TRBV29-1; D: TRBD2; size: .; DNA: TGCAGCGTTGGGGGACTAGCATATATGTCAACAGATACGCAGTATTTT; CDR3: CSVGGLAYMSTDTQYF
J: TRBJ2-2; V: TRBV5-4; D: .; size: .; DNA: TGTGCCAGCAGCTTGGAATCGGGCAGGAACACCGGGGAGCTGTTTTTT; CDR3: CASSLESGRNTGELFF
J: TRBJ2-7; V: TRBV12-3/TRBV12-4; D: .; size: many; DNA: TGTGCCAGCAGCCGAAACTACGAGCAGTACTTC; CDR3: CASSRNYEQYF
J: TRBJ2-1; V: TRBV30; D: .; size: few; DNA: TGTGCCTGGGACAAGGTTGGGCGGGGCGAATTCTCCTACAATGAGCAGTTCTTC; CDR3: CAWDKVGRGEFSYNEQFF
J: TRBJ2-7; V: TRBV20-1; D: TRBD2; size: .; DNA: TGCAGTGCCCAAGGTAGCGGGAGTTCCTACGAGCAGTACTTC; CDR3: CSAQGSGSSYEQYF
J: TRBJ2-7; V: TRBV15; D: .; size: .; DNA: TGTGCCACCAGCAGAGATGTCGTCAACGAGCAGTACTTC; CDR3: CATSRDVVNEQYF
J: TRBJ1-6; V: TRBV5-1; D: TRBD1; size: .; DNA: TGCGCCAGCAGCTACCGGACAGGGGGCAGTTCACCCCTCCACTTT; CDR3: CASSYRTGGSSPLHF